This entry is about one T cell receptor beta chain. The antigen remains unidentified. This sample stems from a study of early stage breast cancer tumors. Background on the study: Most invasive tumors, about 80% of the 16, were ER+/PR+/HER2-.

Only in-frame clones appear in the TCRdb table, and some are missing; sequencing was by immunoSEQ multiplex PCR. Counted here are roughly 5,000 clones, less than 85% occurring once; the ten biggest clones make up approximately 15%. Whole-study findings and limits: Comparing each tissue with blood distinguished tumor from normal in about 90% of the 16 patients. Tumors had approximately 2.7-fold higher T cell density than normal breast. Commonly generated sequences made up most enriched TCRB sequences shared between patients.

The V and J ends lost 2 bases and 6 bases, in that order; junction bases with no gene match: 7. The CDR3 contains 15 residues. CDR1 is MDHEN and CDR2 is SYDVKM in the germline V gene. The genes are TRBV28 and TRBJ1-2, with 9 bases that match TRBD1. The sequencing input was breast tumor tissue. The origin of this receptor is a person aged 55 to 75 with breast cancer. CDR3: CASSLLGTGWDGYTF. The CDR3 DNA reads TGTGCCAGCAGTTTACTCGGGACAGGGTGGGATGGCTACACCTTC.